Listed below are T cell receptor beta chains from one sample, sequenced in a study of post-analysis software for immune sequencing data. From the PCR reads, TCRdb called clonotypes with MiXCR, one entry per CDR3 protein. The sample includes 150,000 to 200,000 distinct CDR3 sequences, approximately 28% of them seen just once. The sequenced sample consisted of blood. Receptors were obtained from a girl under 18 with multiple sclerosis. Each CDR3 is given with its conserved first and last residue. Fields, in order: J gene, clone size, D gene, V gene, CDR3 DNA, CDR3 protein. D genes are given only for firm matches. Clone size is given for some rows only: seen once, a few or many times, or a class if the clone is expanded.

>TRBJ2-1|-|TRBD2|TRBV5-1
TGCGCCAGCAGCGCCGGGACTAGGAAACTCAATGAGCAGTTCTTC
CASSAGTRKLNEQFF
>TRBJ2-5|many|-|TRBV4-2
TGTGCCAGCAGCCAGAATCTAGATGGCGGGGAGACCCAGTACTTC
CASSQNLDGGETQYF
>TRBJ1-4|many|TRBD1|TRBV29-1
TGCAGCGGTTTGGAGGGGGCCGCGGATGAAAAACTGTTTTTT
CSGLEGAADEKLFF
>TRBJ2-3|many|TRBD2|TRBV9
TGTGCCAGCAGCGCGAGTTCCCTCGCCCGACTAGCGGGAGGAGATACGCAGTATTTT
CASSASSLARLAGGDTQYF
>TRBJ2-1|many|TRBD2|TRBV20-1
TGCAGTGCCACTAGCGGGACTGGAGTCGACAATGAGCAGTTCTTC
CSATSGTGVDNEQFF
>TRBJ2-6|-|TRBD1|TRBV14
TGTGCCAGCAGCCACCTCGGACAGGGGGCAGGCTCTGGGGCCAACGTCCTGACTTTC
CASSHLGQGAGSGANVLTF
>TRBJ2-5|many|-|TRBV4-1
TGCGCCAGCAGCCCCGATGGCGCCTTGGACAGTGGGAAGACCCAGTACTTC
CASSPDGALDSGKTQYF
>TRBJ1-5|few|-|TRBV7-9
TGTGCCAGCCAAGTCGAAGGGAATCAGCCCCAGCATTTT
CASQVEGNQPQHF
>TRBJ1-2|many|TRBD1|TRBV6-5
TGTGCCAGCAGTCCGGCGCCGGGACAGGGGGGCGGCTACACCTTC
CASSPAPGQGGGYTF
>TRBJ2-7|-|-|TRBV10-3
TGTGCCATCAGGTCGTCAGGGGATGACGAGCAGTACTTC
CAIRSSGDDEQYF
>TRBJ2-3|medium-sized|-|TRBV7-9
TGTGCCAGCAGCTCCACAGATACGCAGTATTTT
CASSSTDTQYF
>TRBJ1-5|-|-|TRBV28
TGTGCCAGCAGTTTCGTCGAGGGTCGGGGGAGCCAGCCCCAGCATTTT
CASSFVEGRGSQPQHF
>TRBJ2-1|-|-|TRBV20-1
TGCAGTGCCACGGGGGCGGGAGAGCCTTACAATGAGCAGTTCTTC
CSATGAGEPYNEQFF
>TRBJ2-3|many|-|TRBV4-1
TGCGCCAGCAGCCCTAAACCCGGGGGAGATACGCAGTATTTT
CASSPKPGGDTQYF
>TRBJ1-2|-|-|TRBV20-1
TGCAGTGCTAGAGAGGATGGCGGCTACACCTTC
CSAREDGGYTF
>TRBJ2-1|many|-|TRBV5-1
TGCGCCAGCAGGCAGGGGCTTTCACCGTACAATGAGCAGTTCTTC
CASRQGLSPYNEQFF
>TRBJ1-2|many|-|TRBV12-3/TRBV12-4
TGTGCCAGCAGTTTAGTTCCCGCCAGGGTATACGACTATGGCTACACCTTC
CASSLVPARVYDYGYTF
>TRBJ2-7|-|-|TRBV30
TGTGCCGCCACGGAGGATCCCTACGAGCAGTACTTC
CAATEDPYEQYF
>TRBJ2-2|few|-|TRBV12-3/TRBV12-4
TGTGCCAGCACTACATCAGAGTACCGGGAGCTGTTTTTT
CASTTSEYRELFF
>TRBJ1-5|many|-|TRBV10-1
TGCGCCAGCTCATCAGGGGTGGGCCAGCCCCAGCATTTT
CASSSGVGQPQHF
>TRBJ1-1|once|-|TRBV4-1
TGCGCCAGCAGCCAAGATGATTTCGCGGGGAGCGCTGAAGCTTTCTTT
CASSQDDFAGSAEAFF
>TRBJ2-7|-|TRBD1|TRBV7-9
TGTGCCAGCAGCACAGACAGGGTGCCGTCCTACGAGCAGTACTTC
CASSTDRVPSYEQYF
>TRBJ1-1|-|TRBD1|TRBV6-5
TGTGCCAGCAGTTACAGGTCACCCCGACAGGGTCAGAACACTGAAGCTTTCTTT
CASSYRSPRQGQNTEAFF
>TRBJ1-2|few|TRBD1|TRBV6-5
TGTGCCAGCAGTTACAATAACGCAGGGGGCGGCTACACCTTC
CASSYNNAGGGYTF
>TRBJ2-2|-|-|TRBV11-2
TGTGCCAGCAGTCGACCACCGGGACCTTTCACCGGGGAGCTGTTTTTT
CASSRPPGPFTGELFF
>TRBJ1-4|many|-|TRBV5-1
TGCGCCAGCAGCTTGGTGACGGGAGATGAAAAACTGTTTTTT
CASSLVTGDEKLFF
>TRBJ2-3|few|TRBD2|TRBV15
TGTGCCACCAGCAGAGGAGGGGCGGGAGGGCCAACAGATACGCAGTATTTT
CATSRGGAGGPTDTQYF
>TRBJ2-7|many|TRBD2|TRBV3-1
TGTGCCAGCAGCCAAAGTGGGGGACTAGCTCTTCACGAGCAGTACTTC
CASSQSGGLALHEQYF
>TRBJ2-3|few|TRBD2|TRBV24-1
TGTGCCACCAGTGGCGTAGCGGGAGCCGCAGATACGCAGTATTTT
CATSGVAGAADTQYF
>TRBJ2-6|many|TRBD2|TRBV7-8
TGTGCCAGCACCATCCTAGCGGGAGAGCTCTCTGGGGCCAACGTCCTGACTTTC
CASTILAGELSGANVLTF
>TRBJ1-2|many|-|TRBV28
TGTGCCAGCAGTTTCAGGGCGGGGGGAGACTATGGCTACACCTTC
CASSFRAGGDYGYTF
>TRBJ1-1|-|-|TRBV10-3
TGTGCCATCAGGGCCACATTGGGCACTGAAGCTTTCTTT
CAIRATLGTEAFF
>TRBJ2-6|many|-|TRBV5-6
TGTGCCAGCGCAGTCCCCCGGGGGCCCTCTGGGGCCAACGTCCTGACTTTC
CASAVPRGPSGANVLTF
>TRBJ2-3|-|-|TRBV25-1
TGTGCCAGCAGTCACCTAGCAGGGGATTATACGCAGTATTTT
CASSHLAGDYTQYF
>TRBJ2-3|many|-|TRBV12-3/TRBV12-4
TGTGCCAGCAGTCTACTAAGCCCAGGGGTCGATACGCAGTATTTT
CASSLLSPGVDTQYF
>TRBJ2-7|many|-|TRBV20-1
TGCAGTGCCACTTCCCCACTAGCACGCGAGCAGTACTTC
CSATSPLAREQYF
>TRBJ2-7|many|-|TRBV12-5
TGTGCTAGTGTCGCTCCGGAGGGTGAGCAGTACTTC
CASVAPEGEQYF
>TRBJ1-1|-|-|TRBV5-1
TGCGCCAGCAGCTCCGGAGGCACTGAAGCTTTCTTT
CASSSGGTEAFF
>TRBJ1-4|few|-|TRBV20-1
TGCAGTGCTGCAGAAACGGAGGGGAATGAAAAACTGTTTTTT
CSAAETEGNEKLFF
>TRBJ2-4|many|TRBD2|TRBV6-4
TGTGCCAGCAGTGAACTAGCGGGACTGGAAAACATTCAGTACTTC
CASSELAGLENIQYF
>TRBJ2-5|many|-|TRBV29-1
TGCAGCGTTGAACCGTACCAAGAGACCCAGTACTTC
CSVEPYQETQYF
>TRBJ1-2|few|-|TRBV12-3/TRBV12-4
TGTGCCAGCAGTCCCCTAGGTAGAGTCAGCTCAAAAAAAGTCTATGGCTACACCTTC
CASSPLGRVSSKKVYGYTF
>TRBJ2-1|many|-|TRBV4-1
TGCGCCAGCAGCCCCTCCGGGGAACTAGTAAGGCCTGAGCAGTTCTTC
CASSPSGELVRPEQFF
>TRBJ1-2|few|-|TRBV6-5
TGTGCCAGCAGTTACGGCGGACAGCCCTATGGCTACACCTTC
CASSYGGQPYGYTF
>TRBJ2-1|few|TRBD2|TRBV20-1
TGCAGTGCTAGTGGTCCCGGGACTAGCGGAGTGGGTAATGAGCAGTTCTTC
CSASGPGTSGVGNEQFF
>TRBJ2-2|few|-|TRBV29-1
TGCAGCGCCTCGGACAGAACCGGGGAGCTGTTTTTT
CSASDRTGELFF
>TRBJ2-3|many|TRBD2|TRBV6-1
TGTGCCAGCAGTGACGCGGCTAGCGGCTACCATCCAGGAACGCAGTATTTT
CASSDAASGYHPGTQYF
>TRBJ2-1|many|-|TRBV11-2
TGTGCCAGCAACCGGTGGGAGAATGAGCAGTTCTTC
CASNRWENEQFF
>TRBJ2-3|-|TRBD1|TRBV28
TGTGCCAGCAGGGGACAGGGCGCAGATACGCAGTATTTT
CASRGQGADTQYF
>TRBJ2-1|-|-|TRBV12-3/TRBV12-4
TGTGCCGGCAGCCCAGATACCGGGACATTCAATGAGCAGTTCTTC
CAGSPDTGTFNEQFF
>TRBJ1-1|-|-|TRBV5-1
TGCGCCAACAGCCATACAGGGAACACTGAAGCTTTCTTT
CANSHTGNTEAFF
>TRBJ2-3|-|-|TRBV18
TGTGCCAGCTCACCACGGGGTGTTACCACTAGCACAGATACGCAGTATTTT
CASSPRGVTTSTDTQYF
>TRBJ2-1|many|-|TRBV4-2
TGTGCCAGCAGCCAGAGTACCTACAATGAGCAGTTCTTC
CASSQSTYNEQFF
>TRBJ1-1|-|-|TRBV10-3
TGTGCCACTACCCCGGCAGGGATAGTCCCTGAAGCTTTCTTT
CATTPAGIVPEAFF
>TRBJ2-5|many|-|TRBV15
TGTGCCACCAGCAGTGCTAACGCGGGGCGGGGTCAAGAGACCCAGTACTTC
CATSSANAGRGQETQYF
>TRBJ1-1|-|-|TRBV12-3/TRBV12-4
TGTGCCAGCAGTTTAAGGGGCTTCAACACTGAAGCTTTCTTT
CASSLRGFNTEAFF
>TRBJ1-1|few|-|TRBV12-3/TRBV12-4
TGTGCCAGCAGCCCTGGGGGCAGGGCTATGTCGGTAAAACTGTCTATGAACACTGAAGCTTTCTTT
CASSPGGRAMSVKLSMNTEAFF
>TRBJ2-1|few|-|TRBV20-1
TGCAGTGCTAGAGATCAAGCGGATACGTACAATGAGCAGTTCTTC
CSARDQADTYNEQFF
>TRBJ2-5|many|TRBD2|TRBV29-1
TGCAGCCATAGCGGGAGGGTGCAAGAGACCCAGTACTTC
CSHSGRVQETQYF
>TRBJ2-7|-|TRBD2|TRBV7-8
TGTGCCAGCAGCCTAAGGGGGGGGGTAGCGGGACTCTACGAGCAGTACTTC
CASSLRGGVAGLYEQYF